This record looks at one T cell receptor (beta chain) sequence and its context. Its specificity is unknown. The selected patients with pancreatic ductal adenocarcinoma had surgery but no neoadjuvant therapy. Method: immunoSEQ multiplex PCR; TCRdb's copy keeps in-frame clones and lacks some. Among around 2,500 clones listed, roughly 84% were seen once. This entry is derived from a study of T cells in pancreatic ductal adenocarcinoma. Study results and caveats: Enrichment of CD45RO+ effector over naive T cells in tumors may bias clonality.

Germline V gene lookup returns CDR1 MNHNY and CDR2 SVGAGI (reference sequence). V was clipped by 4 bases and J by 2 bases, with 6 bases between them. The CDR3 contains 13 residues. Sequenced sample: pancreatic tumor tissue. The chain joins TRBV6-6 to TRBJ2-4; D not resolved. The TCR originated in a human donor with pancreatic ductal adenocarcinoma. This CDR3 is CASSSEPKNIQYF. The CDR3 DNA reads TGTGCCAGCAGTTCCGAGCCCAAAAACATTCAGTACTTC.